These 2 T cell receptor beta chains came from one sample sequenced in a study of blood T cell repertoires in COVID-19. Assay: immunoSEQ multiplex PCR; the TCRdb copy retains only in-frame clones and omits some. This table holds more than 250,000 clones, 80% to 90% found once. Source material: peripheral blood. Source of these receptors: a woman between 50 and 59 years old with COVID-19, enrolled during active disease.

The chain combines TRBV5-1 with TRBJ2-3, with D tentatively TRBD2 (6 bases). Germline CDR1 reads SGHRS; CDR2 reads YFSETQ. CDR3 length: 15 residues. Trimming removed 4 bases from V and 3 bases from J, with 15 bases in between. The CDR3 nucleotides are TGCGCCAGCAGCCCGGTAGCGGTTTTAACAGATACGCAGTATTTT. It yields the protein CASSPVAVLTDTQYF.

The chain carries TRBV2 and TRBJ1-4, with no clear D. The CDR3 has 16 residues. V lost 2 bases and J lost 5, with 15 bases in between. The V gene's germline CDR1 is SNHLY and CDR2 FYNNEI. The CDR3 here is CASSEKSYVVNEKLFF. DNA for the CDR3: TGTGCCAGCAGTGAAAAGTCGTATGTAGTAAATGAAAAACTGTTTTTT.